Ten or more counts support the clone carrying this T cell receptor (beta chain). Antigen: not known. The sample of blood was obtained at first hyperthyroidism diagnosis (before any ophthalmopathy symptoms). The data are from a study of T cells in Graves' hyperthyroidism and ophthalmopathy. Overall study findings and caveats: Most clonotypes that expanded in the thyroid above 0.001 also showed up in blood. Onset of ophthalmopathy came a median around 6.5 months after the model predicted it. Ophthalmopathy and stable hyperthyroidism were separated by a 13 V-J model.

TCR beta CDR3 region amplification was performed from RNA transcripts. HTBI primers drove first-round RT-PCR of the TCR CDR3. TCRdb reprocessed the multiplex PCR reads with MiXCR, giving one entry per CDR3 protein. The repertoire holds about 260,000 distinct CDR3 sequences, with approximately 26% as singletons. With 3 bases removed from V and 9 bases from J, the gap between germline ends came to 11 bases. This CDR3 is built from 13 residues. Germline V gene lookup returns CDR1 MNHEY and CDR2 SVGAGI. The chain has TRBV6-5 and TRBJ2-2, with D unclear. The sequenced sample was blood. The clonotype comes from a man aged 40-49 years with Graves' hyperthyroidism that later progressed to Graves' ophthalmopathy. The CDR3: CASSYSTYRELFF. The CDR3 DNA is TGTGCCAGCAGTTATTCTACGTATCGGGAGCTGTTTTTT.